These 5 T cell receptor beta chains originate from one sample sequenced in a study of T cell clonality in common variable immunodeficiency. What these receptors recognize is not known. Findings and caveats of the study: Common variable immunodeficiency TCR beta sequences reportedly had fewer deletions and N-nucleotide insertions.

Repertoires were generated with immunoSEQ multiplex PCR, while TCRdb's copy carries only in-frame clones and drops some. This repertoire lists roughly 34,000 clones without singletons; 6.5% to 7.5% sits in the top ten. What was sequenced was peripheral blood mononuclear cells. The receptors originated from a human donor with common variable immunodeficiency.

This clone was picked up many times. The CDR3 is cut off 3 residues early in the read; its end comes from the germline J gene. The V call is TRBV5-6, the J call TRBJ2-7, with D maybe TRBD2 (6 bases). The CDR3 length is 13 residues. Between the trimmed V and J ends, which lost 4 bases and 6 bases, there was a span of 14 bases. The germline gives CDR1 SGHDT, CDR2 YYEEEE. The CDR3 sequence is CASSPAGSSEQYF. CDR3 DNA, as far as it was read: TGTGCCAGCAGCCCGGCGGGGAGTAGCGAG. The full variable domain, rest sourced from reference TRBV5-6 and TRBJ2-7, is DAGVTQSPTHLIKTRGQQVTLRCSPKSGHDTVSWYQQALGQGPQFIFQYYEEEERQRGNFPDRFSGHQFPNYSSELNVNALLLGDSALYLCASSPAGSSEQYFGPGTRLTVT.

This clone came up many times. The CDR3 region is CASSPGVGGQPQHF. The CDR3 DNA, read in part, is TGTGCCAGCTCACCAGGGGTCGGGGGTCAGCCC. This rearrangement joins TRBV18 to TRBJ1-5, with D possibly being TRBD1 (5 bases). The CDR3 end is not reached by the read, which stops 3 residues before it; the germline J gene fills it in. The CDR3 has 14 residues. Germline V gene sequence: CDR1 KGHSH, CDR2 LQKENI. Deletions cut 2 bases from V and 6 bases from J, with 11 bases between.

In regard to this clone: The read falls 3 residues short of the CDR3 end, and the missing part is taken from the germline J gene. The chain uses TRBV7-9 and TRBJ2-5; 7 nucleotides agree with TRBD1. The CDR3 is 13 amino acids. The V gene's germline CDR1 is SEHNR and CDR2 FQNEAQ (reference sequence). J was trimmed by 5 bases and V by 5 bases; bases with no gene match: 5. CDR3 DNA (partial): TGTGCCAGCAGCCCCGGACAGGCGGAGACC. The encoded protein is CASSPGQAET. The whole CDR3 is CASSPGQAETQYF.

In its sample, this clone ranks as medium-sized. From the germline J gene comes the end of the CDR3, since the read stops 3 residues before it. This chain uses TRBV20-1 with TRBJ2-1; the match to TRBD1 covers 7 bases. There are 15 residues in the CDR3. Per the germline V gene, CDR1 is DFQATT and CDR2 is SNEGSKA (reference sequence). The V segment lost 0 bases and the J segment 7 bases; nucleotides outside the gene matches: 9. The CDR3 bases that were read are TGCAGTGCTAGAGAGTCACGAGGGGGCTTAAATGAG. Protein: CSARESRGGLNE. The whole CDR3 reads CSARESRGGLNEQFF.

The CDR3 sequence is CASSEFLAGGPDTQYF. CDR3 DNA, as far as it was read: TGTGCCAGCAGTGAATTTCTAGCGGGAGGGCCAGATACG. The chain uses TRBV6-1 and TRBJ2-3, with TRBD2 matching 12 bases. The CDR3 end falls 3 residues outside the read, so it is completed with the germline J gene. Per germline, CDR1 MNHNS and CDR2 SASEGT. Trimming at V came to 2 bases and at J to 4 bases, leaving 4 bases not matched to a gene. This CDR3 spans 16 amino acids.